This T cell receptor beta chain comes out of a study of blood T cell repertoires in COVID-19. Turning to the study itself: Samples of COVID-19 (acute and convalescent) were obtained from the United States, Italy and Spain.

Study processing details: From reference gene primer amplification, estimates of nucleated cell counts were derived. The method was immunoSEQ multiplex PCR; TCRdb's version includes in-frame clones alone and lacks a portion of them. The DNA gave D and trimming, while V, J and clone size come from that table. The sample gives 300,000 to 500,000 clones, roughly 90% of which show up once; 0.97% is in the top ten. Participants came from 24 US areas, aged roughly 18 to 89 years. The clonotype was recovered from a woman aged 25 to 39 with acute COVID-19. The source material was PBMCs or T cells enriched from blood (not recorded which).

The CDR3 nucleotides are TGCGCCAGCAGCCAAGATCGGACAGGGGACGAGACCCAGTACTTC. This gives the protein CASSQDRTGDETQYF. The rearrangement uses TRBV4-3 and TRBJ2-5; 9 bases are shared with TRBD1. V trimming: 0 bases; J trimming: 5 bases; junction bases outside the gene matches: 4. CDR1 LGHNA and CDR2 YSLEER come from the germline V gene. The CDR3 runs 15 residues.